This T cell receptor beta chain was found in a study of blood T cell repertoires in COVID-19. Background on the study: Sample material is recorded as cDNA or gDNA derived from T cells, B-cell-depleted T cells, or PBMCs.

Trimming removed 4 bases from V and 4 bases from J, with 7 bases in between. Germline CDR1 and CDR2: MNHEY and SVGAGI. The CDR3 consists of 13 residues. TCRdb's copy holds only in-frame clones and misses some; the assay was immunoSEQ multiplex PCR. The data contain more than 300,000 clones, roughly 90% of them singletons. Participants were aged about 18 to 89 years from approximately 23 US areas. Participants' reported clinical history set cohort assignment. Two consecutive negative NP/OP PCR tests, clearance, or resolved symptoms defined Cohort 3 recovery. Specimen: PBMCs or T cells enriched from blood (not recorded which). The chain couples TRBV6-5 to TRBJ2-2; D unresolved. This receptor was taken from a woman in her twenties or thirties who had recovered from COVID-19. The CDR3 reads CASSSLSTGELFF. The CDR3, as DNA: TGTGCCAGCAGTTCCCTAAGCACCGGGGAGCTGTTTTTT.